The 3 T cell receptor beta chains reported below all come from one sample, sequenced in a study of vaccination effects on CD4 cells after COVID-19. These receptors' antigens are unknown. TCRdb keeps only in-frame clones here, not all; method: immunoSEQ multiplex PCR. The sample consists of tens of thousands of clones, less than 85% of them appearing once. Before sequencing, viral peptide pools were used by the ViraFEST assay to expand antigen-specific CD4+ T cells. Once cultured for approximately eleven days, the cells underwent separation to obtain CD4+ T cells. The infection with SARS-CoV-2 (confirmed by PCR) occurred in this person between March and December 2020. The material was CD4+ T cells from PBMCs cultured with SARS-CoV-2 spike peptides, obtained before COVID-19 vaccination. Every receptor here comes from a human donor who had a prior SARS-CoV-2 infection.

This clone has only a few counts. V is TRBV19 and J is TRBJ2-7; a possible D gene is TRBD1 (6 bases). Trimming shortened V by 5 bases and J by 2 bases, and 13 bases separated the two germline ends. The CDR3 sequence is 14 residues long. Germline V lookup: CDR1 LNHDA, CDR2 SQIVND (reference sequence). The CDR3 region has the DNA TGTGCCAGTAGTGGACGGGACACAACCTACGAGCAGTACTTC. This codes for CASSGRDTTYEQYF.

The CDR3 region is CASTQYGRGKSTDTQYF. CDR3 in DNA: TGTGCCAGCACCCAATATGGGAGGGGAAAAAGCACAGATACGCAGTATTTT. The chain joins TRBV27 to TRBJ2-3, with 7 bases aligning to TRBD2. V lost 7 bases, J lost 0 bases, and 13 bases stayed unmatched. CDR3 length equals 17 residues. Germline V lookup: CDR1 MNHEY, CDR2 SMNVEV (reference sequence).

This clone turned up a few times. The rearrangement uses TRBV2 and TRBJ2-6; unclear D gene. This CDR3 region has 16 residues. V was cut by 8 bases and J by 1 base, with 15 bases left in between. CDR1 and CDR2 (germline): SNHLY, FYNNEI. This chain's CDR3 is CASFPSRVSGANVLTF. The CDR3 coding sequence is TGTGCCAGCTTCCCCTCCCGGGTATCTGGGGCCAACGTCCTGACTTTC.